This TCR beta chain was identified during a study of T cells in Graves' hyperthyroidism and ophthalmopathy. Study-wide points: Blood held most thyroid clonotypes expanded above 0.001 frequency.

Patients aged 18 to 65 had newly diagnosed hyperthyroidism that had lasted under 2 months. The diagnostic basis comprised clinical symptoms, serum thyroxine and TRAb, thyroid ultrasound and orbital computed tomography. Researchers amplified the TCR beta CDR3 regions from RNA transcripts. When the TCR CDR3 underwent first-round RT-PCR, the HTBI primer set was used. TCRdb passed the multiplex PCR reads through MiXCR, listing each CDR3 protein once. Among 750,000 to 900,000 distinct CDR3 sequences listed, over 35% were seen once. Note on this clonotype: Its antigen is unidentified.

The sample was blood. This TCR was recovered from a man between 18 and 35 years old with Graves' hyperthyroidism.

The CDR3 bases are TGTGCCAGCAACAGGATGACAGGATACTCTGGAAACACCATATATTTT. Amino acids: CASNRMTGYSGNTIYF. This chain links TRBV6-1 with TRBJ1-3; a weak D match, TRBD1 (6 bases). The length of the CDR3 is 16 residues. Per germline, CDR1 MNHNS and CDR2 SASEGT. V gave up 7 bases and J gave up 0 bases, with 16 bases separating them.